Only a few counts were recorded for the clone carrying this T cell receptor (beta chain). Its antigen remains unidentified. The data were taken from a study of T cell repertoires in cytomegalovirus infection. Study-level information: Use of recently identified HLA-C-restricted and well-studied HLA-B-restricted CMV epitopes was part of the study. Public TCR beta signatures were indicative of both CMV infection and a matching HLA type. Regarding the study as a whole: In two of eight donors, the top clonotype was HLA-C-restricted CMV-specific. There were carriers of CMV plus the relevant HLA, and cumulative public TCR beta family frequency identified them.

TCRdb re-analysed the reads in MiXCR, keeping a single row per CDR3 protein. The table includes roughly 860,000 distinct CDR3 sequences, around a third detected once. V shed 5 bases, J shed 12 bases, and the junction held 10 bases outside the gene matches. The CDR3 length is 14 residues. Germline values: CDR1 MNHEY, CDR2 SMNVEV (reference sequence). The material sequenced was cultured CD8+ T cells from PBMCs, taken from culture after CMV antigen stimulation. The TCR was taken from a human donor in good health (CMV status not recorded). Some clones in this sample may be carry-over from other donors' samples. The chain joins TRBV27 to TRBJ1-6, with 7 nucleotides matching TRBD1. CDR3 region: CASSQGGQIQPLHF. The DNA for the CDR3 is TGTGCCAGCAGTCAGGGGGGACAGATTCAACCCCTCCACTTT.